The rows below give T cell receptor beta chains drawn from one sample of a study of T-cell memory formation after mild COVID-19. TCRdb fed the 5' RACE reads into MiXCR, producing one record per CDR3 protein. Of approximately 500,000 distinct CDR3 sequences listed, around 27% are singletons. Sequenced: PBMCs or a T cell subset sorted from them (not recorded which). All receptors derive from an adult woman who had mild COVID-19 (a few samples of this study predate the infection). Cell type and time point are not known. Each CDR3 is given with its conserved first and last residue. Fields, in order: clone size, D gene, J gene, V gene, CDR3 DNA, CDR3 protein. D genes are given only for firm matches. Rows give clone size only sometimes, using once, few, many, or a class for an expanded clone.

clone_size: few; d_call: TRBD2; j_call: TRBJ2-1; v_call: TRBV18; cdr3_nt: TGTGCCAGCTCCATCGAACTAGCGGGGCAGTTCTTC; cdr3_aa: CASSIELAGQFF
clone_size: few; d_call: TRBD2; j_call: TRBJ2-1; v_call: TRBV3-1; cdr3_nt: TGTGCCAGCACCCGTCGGGGGGGTGGTGAGCAGTTCTTC; cdr3_aa: CASTRRGGGEQFF
clone_size: NA; d_call: TRBD1; j_call: TRBJ2-2; v_call: TRBV24-1; cdr3_nt: TGTGCCACCAGCGACAGGGAAATGGGGGAGCTGTTTTTT; cdr3_aa: CATSDREMGELFF
clone_size: few; d_call: NA; j_call: TRBJ1-2; v_call: TRBV20-1; cdr3_nt: TGCAGTGCTAGCGGAGCTAACTATGGCTACACCTTC; cdr3_aa: CSASGANYGYTF
clone_size: few; d_call: NA; j_call: TRBJ1-2; v_call: TRBV29-1; cdr3_nt: TGCAGCGCTGAGGCAGGGCGTTTGTATGGCTACACCTTC; cdr3_aa: CSAEAGRLYGYTF
clone_size: many; d_call: NA; j_call: TRBJ2-2; v_call: TRBV5-1; cdr3_nt: TGCGCCAGCAGCTTGACCCTCAGCCCCACCGGGGAGCTGTTTTTT; cdr3_aa: CASSLTLSPTGELFF
clone_size: NA; d_call: TRBD1; j_call: TRBJ1-2; v_call: TRBV12-3/TRBV12-4; cdr3_nt: TGTGCCAGCAGTACCTCCGGGACAGGGAACTATGGCTACACCTTC; cdr3_aa: CASSTSGTGNYGYTF
clone_size: NA; d_call: NA; j_call: TRBJ1-2; v_call: TRBV29-1; cdr3_nt: TGCAGCGTCCTGATACGGGCCCTGGGAGGTGGCTACACCTTC; cdr3_aa: CSVLIRALGGGYTF
clone_size: few; d_call: NA; j_call: TRBJ2-4; v_call: TRBV5-1; cdr3_nt: TGCGCCAGCAGCTTGGGGGTTGGTACGAACCATAACATTCAGTACTTC; cdr3_aa: CASSLGVGTNHNIQYF
clone_size: once; d_call: TRBD2; j_call: TRBJ2-5; v_call: TRBV12-3/TRBV12-4; cdr3_nt: TGTGCCAGCAGCCCAGCTAGCGGGAGTCGGGGAGAGACCCAGTACTTC; cdr3_aa: CASSPASGSRGETQYF
clone_size: NA; d_call: NA; j_call: TRBJ1-1; v_call: TRBV4-2; cdr3_nt: TGTGCCAGCAGCCACATGGGGCAGGCCAACACTGAAGCTTTCTTT; cdr3_aa: CASSHMGQANTEAFF
clone_size: NA; d_call: NA; j_call: TRBJ2-3; v_call: TRBV5-1; cdr3_nt: TGCGCCAGCAGCTTGGAGGTGGATAGCACAGATACGCAGTATTTT; cdr3_aa: CASSLEVDSTDTQYF
clone_size: NA; d_call: TRBD2; j_call: TRBJ2-3; v_call: TRBV9; cdr3_nt: TGTGCCAGCAGCGCTAGCGGGATCGGCACAGATACGCAGTATTTT; cdr3_aa: CASSASGIGTDTQYF
clone_size: few; d_call: NA; j_call: TRBJ2-7; v_call: TRBV5-1; cdr3_nt: TGCGCCAGCAGCTTGAACTCAGACTCCTACGAGCAGTACTTC; cdr3_aa: CASSLNSDSYEQYF
clone_size: few; d_call: NA; j_call: TRBJ2-7; v_call: TRBV20-1; cdr3_nt: TGCAGTGCCCCAACCTCGCGAGGGGGAAACGAGCAGTACTTC; cdr3_aa: CSAPTSRGGNEQYF
clone_size: NA; d_call: NA; j_call: TRBJ1-2; v_call: TRBV12-3/TRBV12-4; cdr3_nt: TGTGCCAGCAGAACAGTGCCCTATGGCTACACCTTC; cdr3_aa: CASRTVPYGYTF
clone_size: few; d_call: NA; j_call: TRBJ1-1; v_call: TRBV20-1; cdr3_nt: TGCAGTGCTAGAGGTATTTCCAGGGGGAACACTGAAGCTTTCTTT; cdr3_aa: CSARGISRGNTEAFF
clone_size: NA; d_call: TRBD2; j_call: TRBJ2-1; v_call: TRBV2; cdr3_nt: TGTGCCAGCTTGGGAGCGGGGGGGTTAAATGAGCAGTTCTTC; cdr3_aa: CASLGAGGLNEQFF
clone_size: NA; d_call: NA; j_call: TRBJ2-2; v_call: TRBV5-1; cdr3_nt: TGCGCCAGCCGCCTCGGGCACCGAAACACCGGGGAGCTGTTTTTT; cdr3_aa: CASRLGHRNTGELFF
clone_size: once; d_call: NA; j_call: TRBJ2-3; v_call: TRBV9; cdr3_nt: TGTGCCAGCAGCGTAGGAGGGGTTTCGCCTGCCACAGATACGCAGTATTTT; cdr3_aa: CASSVGGVSPATDTQYF
clone_size: few; d_call: TRBD2; j_call: TRBJ2-3; v_call: TRBV3-1; cdr3_nt: TGTGCCAGCAGCCAAGGGACTAGCGCCACAGATACGCAGTATTTT; cdr3_aa: CASSQGTSATDTQYF
clone_size: few; d_call: TRBD1; j_call: TRBJ2-4; v_call: TRBV24-1; cdr3_nt: TGTGCCACCAGTCGGACAGGAAACATTCAGTACTTC; cdr3_aa: CATSRTGNIQYF
clone_size: NA; d_call: NA; j_call: TRBJ2-5; v_call: TRBV19; cdr3_nt: TGTGCCAGTAGCCCACTAGTGGAAGAGACCCAGTACTTC; cdr3_aa: CASSPLVEETQYF
clone_size: NA; d_call: NA; j_call: TRBJ2-4; v_call: TRBV7-2; cdr3_nt: TGTGCCAGCAGCTTAGTAGGGTCCGCCAAAAACATTCAGTACTTC; cdr3_aa: CASSLVGSAKNIQYF
clone_size: NA; d_call: NA; j_call: TRBJ2-5; v_call: TRBV19; cdr3_nt: TGTGCCAGTAGTATACGTGGGGCGGAAAAAGGGGAGACCCAGTACTTC; cdr3_aa: CASSIRGAEKGETQYF
clone_size: NA; d_call: NA; j_call: TRBJ2-1; v_call: TRBV9; cdr3_nt: TGTGCCAGCAGCGTATGGGGGGCTCGAGGCAATGAGCAGTTCTTC; cdr3_aa: CASSVWGARGNEQFF
clone_size: NA; d_call: TRBD2; j_call: TRBJ2-1; v_call: TRBV12-3/TRBV12-4; cdr3_nt: TGTGCCAGCAGTAGCATATACCGACTAGCGGGGAATGAGCAGTTCTTC; cdr3_aa: CASSSIYRLAGNEQFF
clone_size: NA; d_call: TRBD2; j_call: TRBJ2-1; v_call: TRBV5-1; cdr3_nt: TGCGCCAGCAGCTTGGAAGCGGGGAACAATGAGCAGTTCTTC; cdr3_aa: CASSLEAGNNEQFF
clone_size: NA; d_call: NA; j_call: TRBJ2-3; v_call: TRBV9; cdr3_nt: TGTGCCAGCAGCCCCGGGAGATCTAGCACAGATACGCAGTATTTT; cdr3_aa: CASSPGRSSTDTQYF
clone_size: few; d_call: TRBD2; j_call: TRBJ2-3; v_call: TRBV7-3; cdr3_nt: TGTGCCAGCAGCCGATGGGCGACGGATGGGGGGGGAAGCACAGATACGCAGTATTTT; cdr3_aa: CASSRWATDGGGSTDTQYF
clone_size: NA; d_call: TRBD1; j_call: TRBJ2-5; v_call: TRBV5-6; cdr3_nt: TGTGCCAGCAGCGGGACAGGGCGGGAGACCCAGTACTTC; cdr3_aa: CASSGTGRETQYF
clone_size: many; d_call: NA; j_call: TRBJ2-2; v_call: TRBV5-1; cdr3_nt: TGCGCCAGCAGCTTGTCCGGGGGCACCGGGGAGCTGTTTTTT; cdr3_aa: CASSLSGGTGELFF
clone_size: NA; d_call: NA; j_call: TRBJ2-2; v_call: TRBV15; cdr3_nt: TGTGCCACCAGCAGAGAAAGGAACACCGGGGAGCTGTTTTTT; cdr3_aa: CATSRERNTGELFF
clone_size: few; d_call: TRBD2; j_call: TRBJ2-1; v_call: TRBV6-2/TRBV6-3; cdr3_nt: TGTGCCAGCACCCGGGAGGGGGGGGCATACAATGAGCAGTTCTTC; cdr3_aa: CASTREGGAYNEQFF
clone_size: few; d_call: TRBD1; j_call: TRBJ2-3; v_call: TRBV7-2; cdr3_nt: TGTGCCAGCACCTGGACAGGGGGATTAGATACGCAGTATTTT; cdr3_aa: CASTWTGGLDTQYF
clone_size: NA; d_call: NA; j_call: TRBJ1-6; v_call: TRBV12-3/TRBV12-4; cdr3_nt: TGTGCCAGCAGCCTAACCCCAGGGGATTCACCCCTCCACTTT; cdr3_aa: CASSLTPGDSPLHF
clone_size: few; d_call: TRBD1; j_call: TRBJ1-2; v_call: TRBV20-1; cdr3_nt: TGCAGTGCTAGAGATTGGGAGGGGGCGGCGGCCTTC; cdr3_aa: CSARDWEGAAAF
clone_size: NA; d_call: NA; j_call: TRBJ1-1; v_call: TRBV7-3; cdr3_nt: TGTGCCAGCAGCAACATGGGACTGCAGGAAGCTTTCTTT; cdr3_aa: CASSNMGLQEAFF
clone_size: NA; d_call: NA; j_call: TRBJ1-1; v_call: TRBV7-2; cdr3_nt: TGTGCCAGCAGCTTACCGGTACCGGGGTTTGCTTTCTTT; cdr3_aa: CASSLPVPGFAFF
clone_size: NA; d_call: TRBD1; j_call: TRBJ1-1; v_call: TRBV5-1; cdr3_nt: TGCGCCAGCAGCTTTCCAGGGGGCCCGAACACTGAAGCTTTCTTT; cdr3_aa: CASSFPGGPNTEAFF
clone_size: few; d_call: NA; j_call: TRBJ2-7; v_call: TRBV5-1; cdr3_nt: TGCGCCAGCACCGGGAGTCGCGAGCAGTACTTC; cdr3_aa: CASTGSREQYF
clone_size: few; d_call: NA; j_call: TRBJ2-3; v_call: TRBV2; cdr3_nt: TGTGCCAGCAGTGACCGGACTACCGACAGCACAGATACGCAGTATTTT; cdr3_aa: CASSDRTTDSTDTQYF
clone_size: few; d_call: NA; j_call: TRBJ2-6; v_call: TRBV9; cdr3_nt: TGTGCCAGCAGCGGAGGTTCTATCTCTGGGGCCAACGTCCTGACTTTC; cdr3_aa: CASSGGSISGANVLTF
clone_size: once; d_call: TRBD2; j_call: TRBJ2-7; v_call: TRBV6-5; cdr3_nt: TGTGCCAGCAGGTCGGGGGGGGCCCCCTACGAGCAGTACTTC; cdr3_aa: CASRSGGAPYEQYF
clone_size: few; d_call: TRBD1; j_call: TRBJ1-2; v_call: TRBV6-2/TRBV6-3; cdr3_nt: TGTGCCAGCCGCGACCCCTTGGGACAGGGAAACTATGGCTACACCTTC; cdr3_aa: CASRDPLGQGNYGYTF
clone_size: NA; d_call: NA; j_call: TRBJ2-1; v_call: TRBV29-1; cdr3_nt: TGCAGCGTTATAAAGAGGGGGATTGAGCAGTTCTTC; cdr3_aa: CSVIKRGIEQFF
clone_size: NA; d_call: NA; j_call: TRBJ2-7; v_call: TRBV25-1; cdr3_nt: TGTGCCAGCAGTGCCCAGGACATCCCTGGGGACGAGCAGTACTTC; cdr3_aa: CASSAQDIPGDEQYF